This entry lists 20 T cell receptor beta chains sequenced from one sample in a study of T cells after yellow fever vaccination. MiXCR, applied by TCRdb to the 5' RACE reads, yields one record per CDR3 protein. The table lists about 160,000 distinct CDR3 sequences, approximately 6.7% of them singletons. The sample consisted of CD4+ T cells sorted from PBMCs, taken about 5 days after the first yellow fever vaccination. The receptors stem from a man between 18 and 29 years old who received the YFV17D yellow fever vaccine.

This clonotype appeared many times. V is TRBV25-1 and J is TRBJ2-1, with D possibly TRBD2 on 6 matching bases. Trimming left V 4 bases short and J 5 bases short, with 12 bases between. The CDR3 consists of 14 residues. Germline CDR1 and CDR2: MGHDK and SYGVNS. The CDR3 bases are TGTGCCAGCAGTGGGCAGGGAGGAAACAATGAGCAGTTCTTC. This sequence encodes CASSGQGGNNEQFF.

This clonotype was recorded many times. The CDR3 coding sequence is TGCGCCAGCAGCCAGGCCGGGACCAAAGCACCCGGGGAGCTGTTTTTT. Its translation: CASSQAGTKAPGELFF. The rearrangement uses TRBV4-1 and TRBJ2-2; D might be TRBD1 or TRBD2, each matching 5 bases. The length of the CDR3 is 16 residues. Germline CDR1 MGHRA, CDR2 YSYEKL. V gave up 3 bases and J gave up 6 bases, with 17 bases separating them.

Concerning this clonotype itself: A much larger clone differs by one base, so this may be a read error. The CDR3 reads CTARVRGGLSHNEQFF. The CDR3 coding sequence is TGCACTGCTAGAGTCCGGGGGGGTCTCTCTCACAATGAGCAGTTCTTC. This chain links TRBV20-1 with TRBJ2-1; 8 bases agree with TRBD2. The length of the CDR3 is 16 residues. Germline assignment: CDR1 DFQATT and CDR2 SNEGSKA (reference sequence).

At least ten counts were recorded for this clonotype. The rearrangement joins TRBV20-1 to TRBJ2-1; either TRBD1 or TRBD2 may fit D (5 bases each). Trimming removed 1 base at V and 0 bases at J, with 13 bases between. Germline V lookup: CDR1 DFQATT, CDR2 SNEGSKA (reference sequence). The CDR3 length is 16 residues. CDR3 sequence: CSARVWDPASYNEQFF. Written as DNA, the CDR3 is TGCAGTGCTAGAGTATGGGACCCCGCCTCCTACAATGAGCAGTTCTTC.

This clonotype has a count of ten or more. The V gene is TRBV18, the J gene TRBJ2-4; the D gene is possibly TRBD1 (5 bases). Trimming cost V 3 bases and J 4 bases, with 16 bases left between them. This CDR3 spans 16 amino acids. Per the germline V gene, CDR1 is KGHSH and CDR2 is LQKENI. CDR3 coding DNA: TGTGCCAGCTCACCGGCCTACGGACACGGGAAAAACATTCAGTACTTC. Protein: CASSPAYGHGKNIQYF. The variable domain in full, completed from reference TRBV18 and TRBJ2-4, reads NAGVMQNPRHLVRRRGQEARLRCSPMKGHSHVYWYRQLPEEGLKFMVYLQKENIIDESGMPKERFSAEFPKEGPSILRIQQVVRGDSAAYFCASSPAYGHGKNIQYFGAGTRLSVL.

The chain couples TRBV7-2 to TRBJ1-5; D may be TRBD1 (5 bases). The germline gives CDR1 SGHTA, CDR2 FQGNSA. V lost 1 base and J lost 6, with 13 bases in between. CDR3 length: 15 amino acids. CDR3 region: CASSLESQVLQPQHF. Written as DNA, the CDR3 is TGTGCCAGCAGCTTAGAGTCACAGGTCCTTCAGCCCCAGCATTTT.

This clonotype came up a few times. The gene calls are TRBV13 and TRBJ2-7; D is uncertain. Germline CDR1 is PRHDT and CDR2 is FYEKMQ (reference sequence). Between the trimmed V and J ends, which lost 2 bases and 2 bases, there was a span of 10 bases. The length of the CDR3 is 14 residues. The CDR3 bases are TGTGCCAGCAGCTTAAGGCGCACCACCTACGAGCAGTACGTC. Translation: CASSLRRTTYEQYV.

The genes are TRBV11-2 and TRBJ2-5; 14 bases align to TRBD2. V lost 5 bases to trimming and J lost 6 bases; unmatched junction nucleotides: 14. CDR3 length: 18 residues. Germline CDR1 reads SGHAT; CDR2 reads FQNNGV. In nucleotides, the CDR3 is TGTGCCAGCAGCCCGCCGACTAGCGGGGGGGACTACAAGAAGACCCAGTACTTC. Protein sequence: CASSPPTSGGDYKKTQYF.

This clonotype was detected many times. The chain couples TRBV7-2 to TRBJ2-1, with TRBD1 identical over 8 bases. Germline CDR1 SGHTA, CDR2 FQGNSA. V was pared by 3 bases and J by 5 bases, with 6 bases of the junction left unmatched. The CDR3 runs 15 residues. DNA of the CDR3: TGTGCCAGCAGCTTTACAGGGGGTCCCCACAATGAGCAGTTCTTC. Translating it yields CASSFTGGPHNEQFF. The full variable domain, with the rest looked up from reference TRBV7-2 and TRBJ2-1, is GAGVSQSPSNKVTEKGKDVELRCDPISGHTALYWYRQSLGQGLEFLIYFQGNSAPDKSGLPSDRFSAERTGGSVSTLTIQRTQQEDSAVYLCASSFTGGPHNEQFFGPGTRLTVL.

This clonotype was seen repeatedly, ten times or more. The chain links TRBV9 to TRBJ2-3, with TRBD1 matching 9 bases. The germline gives CDR1 SGDLS, CDR2 YYNGEE. CDR3 length: 17 amino acids. The V and J ends lost 3 bases and 4 bases, in that order; junction bases with no gene match: 12. The CDR3 nucleotides are TGTGCCAGCAGCGACCGGACAGGGGCCTGGGATGCAGATACGCAGTATTTT. Translation gives CASSDRTGAWDADTQYF.

This clonotype has more than one count but fewer than ten. The CDR3 loop reads CASSPGDRSSGELFF. The CDR3 DNA follows: TGTGCCAGCAGCCCGGGAGACAGGTCCTCCGGGGAGCTGTTTTTT. This chain connects TRBV5-5 to TRBJ2-2, with D perhaps given as TRBD1 or TRBD2 (6 bases each). This CDR3 has 15 residues. CDR1 and CDR2 (germline): SGHKS, YYEKEE (reference sequence). The V end was cut by 4 bases, the J end by 6 bases, with 16 bases between.

This clonotype was counted at least ten times. The chain links TRBV18 to TRBJ2-6; tentative D call: TRBD2 (5 bases). This CDR3 has 16 amino acids. Trimming pared 6 bases from V and 0 bases from J, leaving 12 bases between. CDR1 and CDR2 (germline): KGHSH, LQKENI. The CDR3 is CASSSGLPSGANVLTF. The CDR3 region has the DNA TGTGCCAGCTCCTCCGGACTGCCCTCTGGGGCCAACGTCCTGACTTTC.

This clonotype has a count of ten or more. V gene TRBV5-1 combines with J gene TRBJ1-1; D not resolved. V was clipped by 3 bases and J by 3 bases, with 15 bases between them. Germline V gene data show CDR1 as SGHRS and CDR2 as YFSETQ. The CDR3 totals 15 residues. The CDR3 region is CASSSLSHQDTEAFF. CDR3 nucleotide sequence: TGCGCCAGCAGCTCCTTGTCTCACCAGGACACTGAAGCTTTCTTT.

This clonotype was observed at least ten times. The rearrangement joins TRBV12-3 or TRBV12-4 to TRBJ2-2; D gene unclear. Trimming removed 7 bases from V and 6 bases from J, with 18 bases in between. The CDR3 loop spans 15 amino acids. In nucleotides, the CDR3 is TGTGCCAGCACCATACTAACCCCACGCGCCGGGGAGCTGTTTTTT. Encoded protein: CASTILTPRAGELFF.

This clonotype came up many times. The chain has TRBV7-2 and TRBJ2-3; the match to TRBD2 covers 10 bases. Germline V gene sequence: CDR1 SGHTA, CDR2 FQGNSA. The length of the CDR3 is 16 residues. J was trimmed by 5 bases and V by 1 base; bases with no gene match: 6. The DNA of the CDR3 is TGTGCCAGCAGCTTAGACGCCAGCGGGGGGGGAGATACGCAGTATTTT. This codes for CASSLDASGGGDTQYF.

As for this clonotype: This clone may be a read error of a much larger clone one base away. The chain carries TRBV12-3 or TRBV12-4 and TRBJ2-1; 8 positions match TRBD2. The CDR3 covers 13 residues. Unmatched junction bases numbered 6, after V lost 6 bases and J lost 8 bases. The CDR3 here is CASRLAAIDEQFF. As DNA, the CDR3 is TGTGCCAGCAGACTAGCGGCGATCGATGAGCAGTTCTTC.

The chain employs TRBV20-1 and TRBJ1-4; D unclear. The germline V gene has CDR1 DFQATT and CDR2 SNEGSKA (reference sequence). The CDR3 spans 13 residues. Trimming shortened V by 3 bases and J by 4 bases, and 9 bases separated the two germline ends. CDR3 DNA sequence: TGCAGTGCTAGCCTACGGGGTAATGAAAAACTGTTTTTT. Amino acids: CSASLRGNEKLFF.

Regarding this clonotype: A much larger clone is a single base away; this may be a read error. The CDR3 DNA sequence: TGCGCCAGCGGGGGAATGGCAGTTGAGGGCACTGAAGCTCTCTTT. The encoded protein is CASGGMAVEGTEALF. V is TRBV5-1 and J is TRBJ1-1; D may be TRBD1 (5 bases). Germline CDR1 SGHRS, CDR2 YFSETQ. This CDR3 comprises 15 residues. The whole variable domain, filled in from reference TRBV5-1 and TRBJ1-1, reads KAGVTQTPRYLIKTRGQQVTLSCSPISGHRSVSWYQQTPGQGLQFLFEYFSETQRNKGNFPGRFSGRQFSNSRSEMNVSTLELGDSALYLCASGGMAVEGTEALFGQGTRLTVV.

The chain combines TRBV6-5 with TRBJ1-1; D call uncertain. The CDR3 sequence is 13 residues long. Germline values: CDR1 MNHEY, CDR2 SVGAGI. Trimming took 4 bases from V and 4 from J, leaving 10 bases between them. CDR3 sequence reads: CASSFSEVTEAFF. For the CDR3, the DNA is TGTGCCAGCAGTTTCTCAGAGGTCACTGAAGCTTTCTTT.

The chain employs TRBV7-2 and TRBJ2-3; the match to TRBD2 covers 8 bases. There are 14 residues in the CDR3. CDR1 is SGHTA, CDR2 FQGNSA, per germline. J gave up 1 base and V 7 bases, and 4 bases lay outside the gene matches. The CDR3 is CASTRAGGTDTQYF. In DNA form, the CDR3 reads TGTGCCAGCACCCGAGCGGGGGGCACAGATACGCAGTATTTT.